This is a list of T cell receptor beta chains from one sample in a study of regulatory and conventional T cells in RAG deficiency. The protocol was immunoSEQ multiplex PCR, while the TCRdb copy is restricted to in-frame clones and leaves out a portion. The sample has more than 20,000 clones, around 96% seen once. This sample was also put to use in a study of regulatory T cells.

Input material: CD25- CD4+ T cells sorted from blood. These receptors all stem from a human donor in good health. Each CDR3 is given with its conserved first and last residue. The D gene is left open where the match is weak. The size of a clone is reported for some rows only, either as once, few or many, or as a class for expanded clones.

v_call	j_call	clone_size	d_call	cdr3_nt	cdr3_aa
TRBV10-2	TRBJ1-6	few	TRBD1	TGCGCCAGCCGTTCCGGGACAGGCTATAATTCACCCCTCCACTTT	CASRSGTGYNSPLHF
TRBV7-6	TRBJ2-5	NA	NA	TGTGCCAGCAGCTTAGGAAGGGGGTACCAAGAGACCCAGTACTTC	CASSLGRGYQETQYF
TRBV18	TRBJ1-1	NA	NA	TGTGCCAGCTCACCACCTAAGGGAGCGAACACTGAAGCTTTCTTT	CASSPPKGANTEAFF
TRBV27	TRBJ2-1	NA	TRBD2	TGTGCCAGCAGCCAAGGATTCGGACTAGCGGGGGCTTACAATGAGCAGTTCTTC	CASSQGFGLAGAYNEQFF
TRBV5-8	TRBJ1-4	NA	NA	TGTGCCAGCAGCTTCCCGGGACTTGGTGAAAAACTGTTTTTT	CASSFPGLGEKLFF
TRBV14	TRBJ2-7	NA	NA	TGTGCCAGCAGCCAAGATTGGAGCGAGCAGTACTTC	CASSQDWSEQYF
TRBV18	TRBJ2-2	NA	TRBD1	TGTGCCAGCTCTTACTCCCGGGACAGGAACACCGGGGAGCTGTTTTTT	CASSYSRDRNTGELFF
TRBV19	TRBJ2-5	NA	NA	TGTGCCAGTAGTTCACAGGGAAGAGAGACCCAGTACTTC	CASSSQGRETQYF
TRBV7-2	TRBJ2-5	NA	NA	TGTGCCAGCAGCCGCGGCAGGGAAGAGACCCAGTACTTC	CASSRGREETQYF
TRBV29-1	TRBJ2-3	NA	TRBD1	TGCAGCGTTGAAGTCCGGGACAGGAGCACAGATACGCAGTATTTT	CSVEVRDRSTDTQYF
TRBV4-2	TRBJ2-6	NA	TRBD2	TGTGCCAGCAGCCCAGGGCCGAGCGGGGGGGCCTCTGGGGCCAACGTCCTGACTTTC	CASSPGPSGGASGANVLTF
TRBV11-1	TRBJ1-1	NA	NA	TGTGCCAGCAGCTTGGACACGATGAACACTGAAGCTTTCTTT	CASSLDTMNTEAFF
TRBV5-6	TRBJ1-1	NA	NA	TGTGCCAGCAGCTTGGGGCCTCGGGACACTGAAGCTTTCTTT	CASSLGPRDTEAFF
TRBV2	TRBJ1-5	NA	NA	TGTGCCAGCAGTGAAACTGGCAATCAGCCCCAGCATTTT	CASSETGNQPQHF
TRBV5-1	TRBJ2-7	NA	TRBD1	TGCGCCAGCAGCAGAGGGACAGCCGGCGCCTACGAGCAGTACTTC	CASSRGTAGAYEQYF
TRBV4-3	TRBJ2-3	NA	NA	TGCGCCAGCAGCCAAGGAAGGGACATATCCACAGATACGCAGTATTTT	CASSQGRDISTDTQYF
TRBV21-1	TRBJ2-3	NA	NA	TGTGCCAGCAGCAAAGAAGTGACTCCCACCTCCTTGGATACGCAGTATTTT	CASSKEVTPTSLDTQYF
TRBV9	TRBJ1-6	NA	TRBD1	TGTGCCAGCAGCGCCCCGGGACAGGGGACCTATAATTCCCCCCTCCACTTT	CASSAPGQGTYNSPLHF
TRBV28	TRBJ1-1	NA	NA	TGTGCCAGCACCCAGGGCGCGAGCACTGAAGCTTTCTTT	CASTQGASTEAFF
TRBV2	TRBJ2-4	NA	NA	TGTGCCAGCAGTGACGACAGTAACTACCCAGACATTCAGTACTTC	CASSDDSNYPDIQYF
TRBV27	TRBJ1-1	NA	NA	TGTGCCAGCAGTTTCTATCGACGGGAGCAGAAGGGGACTGAAGCTTTCTTT	CASSFYRREQKGTEAFF
TRBV13	TRBJ1-1	NA	NA	TGTGCCAGCAGCCCACGCACAATGAACACTGAAGCTTTCTTT	CASSPRTMNTEAFF
TRBV5-1	TRBJ2-1	NA	NA	TGCGCCAGCAGCTTGCACTTGCAGGGCGGCAACAATGAGCAGTTCTTC	CASSLHLQGGNNEQFF
TRBV27	TRBJ1-2	NA	NA	TGTGCCAGCAGTTTCTTATTGGGGGCGAGTGGCTACACCTTC	CASSFLLGASGYTF
TRBV7-3	TRBJ1-1	NA	NA	TGTGCCAGCAGCTTAAAAGAGGGCGAAGCTTTCTTT	CASSLKEGEAFF
TRBV5-1	TRBJ2-2	NA	NA	TGCGCCAGCAGCTTAATATCCCGGGGGGCGAAAACCGGGGAGCTGTTTTTT	CASSLISRGAKTGELFF
TRBV7-6	TRBJ1-1	NA	NA	TGTGCCAGCAGCTTAGGGGTTTCGGGGGGAGTCAACACTGAAGCTTTCTTT	CASSLGVSGGVNTEAFF
TRBV7-3	TRBJ2-5	NA	NA	TGTGCCAGCAGCCCCTCCCTAAGCAGGGGCCAAGAGACCCAGTACTTC	CASSPSLSRGQETQYF
TRBV6-5	TRBJ1-3	NA	NA	TGTGCCAGCAGTTACTCAGGGGTAACTGGAAACACCATATATTTT	CASSYSGVTGNTIYF
TRBV5-1	TRBJ2-5	NA	TRBD1	TGCGCCAGCAGCTTTTACAGGGGGAACCAAGAGACCCAGTACTTC	CASSFYRGNQETQYF
TRBV4-2	TRBJ1-5	NA	NA	TGTGCCAGCAGCCTGTCGGGACATGGCAATCAGCCCCAGCATTTT	CASSLSGHGNQPQHF
TRBV4-1	TRBJ2-5	NA	NA	TGCGCCAGCAGCCAAGAACGGGGGGCACGAGAGACCCAGTACTTC	CASSQERGARETQYF
TRBV6-6	TRBJ1-6	NA	NA	TGTGCCAGCAGTTACTCGATACTCGCGGATAATTCACCCCTCCACTTT	CASSYSILADNSPLHF
TRBV10-3	TRBJ2-1	NA	TRBD2	TGTGCCATCAGTGAGACCAGCGGGGTCGATGAGCAGTTCTTC	CAISETSGVDEQFF
TRBV5-6	TRBJ2-3	once	TRBD2	TGTGCCAGCAGCCAGCTTACGACTAGCGGGGGCACAGATACGCAGTATTTT	CASSQLTTSGGTDTQYF
TRBV9	TRBJ2-5	NA	TRBD2	TGTGCCAGCAGCCCAAGCGGTCGGGGTAGCGGGGGGCCCAGAGAGACCCAGTACTTC	CASSPSGRGSGGPRETQYF
TRBV18	TRBJ1-3	NA	TRBD1	TGTGCCAGCTCTCCGGACAGGGTGGGAAACACCATATATTTT	CASSPDRVGNTIYF
TRBV28	TRBJ2-7	NA	NA	TGTGCCAGCAGTCCTAGCTCCTACGAGCAGTACTTC	CASSPSSYEQYF
TRBV7-2	TRBJ2-1	NA	TRBD2	TGTGCCAGCAGCTTAGAAAGACTTAGCGGGGGGGGCTCGTTCTTC	CASSLERLSGGGSFF
TRBV11-1	TRBJ2-3	once	TRBD2	TGTGCCAGCAGCTTAGTACTAGCGGGCGATACGCAGTATTTT	CASSLVLAGDTQYF
TRBV15	TRBJ1-2	NA	NA	TGTGCCACCAGCAGAGACCGAATGAACTTCTATGGCTACACCTTC	CATSRDRMNFYGYTF
TRBV7-2	TRBJ2-7	NA	NA	TGTGCCAGCAGCTGGGGCGTACTCCCCCCTCCGATGTACTTC	CASSWGVLPPPMYF
TRBV19	TRBJ1-5	NA	NA	TGTGCCAGTTCTAAGGATCAGAGGAGGCTTCAGCCCCAGCATTTT	CASSKDQRRLQPQHF
TRBV2	TRBJ1-2	NA	TRBD1	TGTGCCAGCAGTCCTCCGCGCGGGACAGGGAACTATGGCTACACCTTC	CASSPPRGTGNYGYTF
TRBV19	TRBJ1-2	NA	TRBD1	TGTGCCAGTAGTATTCACCGGGACAGGGTAAGGAATGGCTACACCTTC	CASSIHRDRVRNGYTF
TRBV10-3	TRBJ1-4	few	TRBD1	TGTGCCATCAGTCTCGGACAGGGTAGGGCTAATGAAAAACTGTTTTTT	CAISLGQGRANEKLFF
TRBV5-8	TRBJ1-5	NA	NA	TGTGCCAGCTCCTTCGGGGGGGATAACAATCAGCCCCAGCATTTT	CASSFGGDNNQPQHF
TRBV14	TRBJ2-3	once	TRBD2	TGTGCCAGCAGCCAAGTAAGGACTAGCGGAACGGATACGCAGTATTTT	CASSQVRTSGTDTQYF
TRBV2	TRBJ2-3	once	TRBD1	TGTGCCAGCACCGAAGGACAGGGGTCCACAGATACGCAGTATTTT	CASTEGQGSTDTQYF
TRBV5-5	TRBJ2-5	NA	TRBD2	TGTGCCAGCAGCCGACGGGGGGAAGAGACCCAGTACTTC	CASSRRGEETQYF
TRBV19	TRBJ1-2	NA	NA	TGTGCCAGTAGTATTTCAGGAAGGGGGAACTATGGCTACACCTTC	CASSISGRGNYGYTF
TRBV7-2	TRBJ2-7	NA	NA	TGTGCCAGCAGCATTATTTCAGGGGCGATAACCTACGAGCAGTACTTC	CASSIISGAITYEQYF
TRBV15	TRBJ2-3	NA	NA	TGTGCCACCAGCAGAGAAGTGGAGGATACGCAGTATTTT	CATSREVEDTQYF